The next 26 T cell receptor delta chains were all read from a single sample in a study of gamma-delta T cells after stem cell transplantation. TCRdb ran CATT on the RT-PCR reads. The sample includes just under 900 delta-chain clones, about 21% of them seen just once. Sequenced: gamma-delta T cells. These receptors all stem from a human donor. It is not recorded whose cells these are; they may come from a transplant donor.

This clone showed up just a few times. Only one base separates this from a far larger clonotype, so it likely reflects a read error. The chain combines TRDV2 with TRDJ1; D possibly corresponds to TRDD3 (10 bases). Germline CDR1 reads GEAIGNYY; CDR2 reads EKD. V was pared by 0 bases and J by 0 bases, with 31 bases between. The CDR3 is 22 amino acids. CDR3 amino acids: CACDTVGPSYVLGDHYTDKLIF. CDR3 DNA: TGTGCCTGTGACACCGTGGGGCCTTCCTACGTACTGGGGGATCACTACACCGATAAACTCATCTTT.

In its sample, this clone is medium-sized. Since a far larger clone is one base different, this is likely a read error. V is TRDV2 and J is TRDJ3; the match to TRDD3 covers 9 bases. The CDR3 runs to 21 residues. From germline, CDR1 is GEAIGNYY and CDR2 EKD. This CDR3 is CARDQLGDKVERSWDTRQMFF. The CDR3 coding sequence is TGTGCCCGTGACCAGTTGGGGGATAAGGTGGAGCGGTCCTGGGACACCCGACAGATGTTTTTC.

This clone was picked up a small number of times. A read error is the likely source, as a far larger clone sits one nucleotide away. Other DNA sequences within the sample encode an identical CDR3. This chain joins TRDV2 and TRDJ1; no clear D gene. Per germline, CDR1 GEAIGNYY and CDR2 EKD. Trimming shortened V by 7 bases and J by 0 bases, and 14 bases separated the two germline ends. The CDR3 is made up of 14 amino acids. CDR3 amino acids: CACDSLLDTDKLIF. The DNA for the CDR3 is TGTGCCTGCGACTCTCTTCTCGACACCGATAAACTCATCTTT.

Relative to its sample, this clone is large. The chain uses TRDV2 and TRDJ1; D is perhaps TRDD3 (6 bases). The CDR3 loop spans 15 amino acids. Trimming removed 3 bases at V and 1 base at J, with 14 bases between. Germline assignment: CDR1 GEAIGNYY and CDR2 EKD. CDR3 in DNA: TGTGCCTGTGACGACCTGTCTGGGGCCACCGATAAACTCATCTTT. It translates to CACDDLSGATDKLIF.

This clone was seen more than once but under ten times. The TCRdb protein, from a much larger clone, departs from this DNA's translation at residue 6, likely by read error; the protein shown derives from the DNA. For the CDR3, the DNA is TGTGCCTGTCAGCATCCGGGGGATACCGATAAACTCATCTTT. It specifies CACQHPGDTDKLIF. The chain uses TRDV2 and TRDJ1; 7 nucleotides align to TRDD3. This CDR3 has 14 amino acids. The germline V gene encodes CDR1 GEAIGNYY and CDR2 EKD. Trimming cost V 6 bases and J 2 bases; bases outside gene matches: 8.

For this clone: A read error is likely here: a far larger clone is one base away. J is TRDJ1 and V is TRDV2, with D perhaps TRDD3 (6 bases). The length of the CDR3 is 13 residues. The V gene's germline CDR1 is GEAIGNYY and CDR2 EKD. The CDR3 bases are TGTGCCTGTGATGGACTGGGTTCCGATAGACTCATCTTT. The encoded protein is CACDGLGSDRLIF.

This clone is deemed large. The chain is built from TRDV2 and TRDJ1; TRDD3 matches at 10 bases. V shed 0 bases, J shed 3 bases, and the junction held 12 bases outside the gene matches. Germline CDR1 and CDR2: GEAIGNYY and EKD. This CDR3 comprises 18 residues. The CDR3 region is CACDTVGGGYTRADKLIF. Here the CDR3 DNA reads TGTGCCTGTGACACCGTAGGTGGGGGATACACGCGGGCCGATAAACTCATCTTT.

In regard to this clone: A far larger clone lies a single base away; this is likely a read error. This chain links TRDV2 with TRDJ3, with a weak D call TRDD3 (6 bases). Germline CDR1 and CDR2: GEAIGNYY and EKD. V was trimmed by 0 bases and J by 2 bases, leaving 31 bases between them. There are 24 residues in the CDR3. CDR3 sequence (DNA): TGTGCCTGTGACACCGGTGGCTGGGGCCTAACCGGGTTCGCGCGCCCCTGGGACACCCGACAGATGTTTTTC. Translating gives CACDTGGWGLTGFARPWDTRQMFF.

The sample holds a few counts of this clone. A far larger clone is just one base off, so this is likely a read error. The chain joins TRDV2 to TRDJ1, with 9 positions matching TRDD3. Germline CDR1 GEAIGNYY, CDR2 EKD. CDR3 length: 17 residues. DNA for the CDR3: TGTGCCTATGACTTCGTACTGGGGGAGACCCTTGGCGATAAACTCATCTTT. As protein: CAYDFVLGETLGDKLIF.

This rearrangement joins TRDV2 to TRDJ3, with TRDD3 matching over 13 bases. V lost 7 bases and J lost 0; bases outside the gene matches: 23. The CDR3 length is 24 residues. Germline values: CDR1 GEAIGNYY, CDR2 EKD. This CDR3 reads CACDQVASPTGGYGGSWDTRQMFF. The CDR3 DNA follows: TGTGCCTGCGACCAAGTAGCTTCTCCCACTGGGGGATACGGGGGCTCCTGGGACACCCGACAGATGTTTTTC.

By share of the sample, this clone is large. The rearrangement joins TRDV2 to TRDJ2, with TRDD3 identical over 9 bases. The CDR3 length is 20 residues. Trimming removed 2 bases from V and 0 bases from J; junction bases left unmatched: 15. Germline V gene data show CDR1 as GEAIGNYY and CDR2 as EKD. Here the CDR3 DNA reads TGTGCCTGTGACAAGATTACTGGGGGAAACAACGATGCTTTGACAGCACAACTCTTCTTT. Translation: CACDKITGGNNDALTAQLFF.

This clone has more than one count but fewer than ten. A far larger clone lies a single base away; this is likely a read error. The J gene is TRDJ3, the V gene TRDV2; 13 bases map to TRDD3. This CDR3 has 19 amino acids. Germline values: CDR1 GEAIGNYY, CDR2 EKD. J gave up 4 bases and V 3 bases, and 8 bases lay outside the gene matches. The CDR3 reads CACDAVLGDTSWDTRQMFF. The CDR3 nucleotides are TGTGCCTGTGACGCCGTACTGGGGGATACGTCGTGGGACACCCGACAGATGTTTTTC.

This clone was detected only a few times. TCRdb has a much larger clone's protein, which differs at residue 4 from the translation of this DNA, likely because of a read error; what is shown is the protein translated from the DNA. This chain joins TRDV2 and TRDJ1, with 8 nucleotides matching TRDD3. The CDR3 spans 16 residues. In germline, CDR1 is GEAIGNYY, CDR2 EKD. CDR3 residues: CACGTVGGLRTDKLIF. The CDR3 bases are TGTGCCTGTGGCACCGTTGGGGGATTGCGGACCGATAAACTCATCTTT.

The chain combines TRDV2 with TRDJ1; 11 positions agree with TRDD3. The CDR3 sequence is 17 residues long. Germline CDR1 GEAIGNYY, CDR2 EKD. V lost 3 bases to trimming and J lost 0 bases; unmatched junction nucleotides: 8. The CDR3 sequence: CACDGLGDNGYTDKLIF. The CDR3 DNA reads TGTGCCTGTGACGGACTGGGGGATAACGGGTACACCGATAAACTCATCTTT.

This clone was detected a few times. TCRdb's entry gives the protein of a much larger clone, which mismatches this DNA's translation at residue 11, likely from a read error; the protein reported here is translated from the DNA. The chain carries TRDV2 and TRDJ1; TRDD3 matches at 9 bases. The ends lost 3 bases at V and 3 bases at J; junction bases unmatched: 10. Germline V gives CDR1 GEAIGNYY, CDR2 EKD. The CDR3 has 16 residues. CDR3 bases: TGTGCCTGTGACTACACTGGGGGAACGTACGCCGATAAACTCATCTTT. Protein sequence: CACDYTGGTYADKLIF.

With respect to this clone: This sequence is one base from a far larger clone and is likely a read error. V and J are TRDV2 and TRDJ3; a possible D gene is TRDD3 (5 bases). Per the germline V gene, CDR1 is GEAIGNYY and CDR2 is EKD. The CDR3 extends over 18 amino acids. CDR3 DNA sequence: TGTGCCTGTGACACCGTAAGTACCCGCTCCTGGGACACCCAACAGATGTTTTTC. Encoded protein: CACDTVSTRSWDTQQMFF.

This clone was found a few times. A read error likely explains this, since a far larger clone differs by one base. The chain is built from TRDV2 and TRDJ1; D is perhaps TRDD3 (6 bases). V dropped 1 base and J dropped 4 bases, with 21 bases sitting between them. In germline, CDR1 is GEAIGNYY, CDR2 EKD. The CDR3 has 17 residues. In nucleotides, the CDR3 is TGTGCCTGTGACACTCTTACCTTGGGGGGTACGGACGATAAACTCATCTTT. This sequence encodes CACDTLTLGGTDDKLIF.

Turning to this clone: The TCRdb protein, from a much larger clone, departs from this DNA's translation at residue 10, likely by read error; the protein shown derives from the DNA. DNA of the CDR3: TGTGCCTGTGACGGATTAATGGGGAGTAGCACCGATAAACTCATCTTT. This gives the protein CACDGLMGSSTDKLIF. This chain links TRDV2 with TRDJ1, with a possible D match to TRDD3 (5 bases). The germline CDR1 and CDR2 sequences are GEAIGNYY and EKD. The CDR3 extends over 16 amino acids. V lost 3 bases and J lost 1, with 17 bases in between.

As for this clone: This likely reflects a read error, since a far larger clone is one base away. The genes are TRDV2 and TRDJ1; 7 bases map to TRDD3. The CDR3 covers 17 residues. CDR1 is GEAIGNYY, CDR2 EKD, per germline. CDR3 nucleotide sequence: TGTGCCTGTGACAAGGTAGACTCGTGGGGGAAAACCGATAAACCCATCTTT. It codes for CACDKVDSWGKTDKPIF.

A remark on this clone: This likely stems from a read error, as it lies one base from a far larger clone. The genes are TRDV2 and TRDJ3, with 12 bases matching TRDD3. The CDR3 extends over 24 amino acids. Germline CDR1 GEAIGNYY, CDR2 EKD. V lost 3 bases and J lost 0; bases outside the gene matches: 20. The CDR3 here is CACDQVASPAGGYEGSWDTRQMFF. Here the CDR3 DNA reads TGTGCCTGTGACCAAGTAGCTTCTCCCGCTGGGGGATACGAGGGCTCCTGGGACACCCGACAGATGTTTTTC.

Worth noting for this clone: The mismatch at residue 6 between this DNA's translation and the TCRdb protein of a much larger clone likely reflects a read error; the protein shown is translated from the DNA. V is TRDV2 and J is TRDJ1; the D gene is possibly TRDD3 (6 bases). The CDR3 has 16 amino acids. The germline V and J ends were trimmed by 3 bases and 0 bases, with 16 bases remaining between them. Germline V CDR1 and CDR2: GEAIGNYY, EKD. This CDR3 reads CACDSTEGGNTDKLIF. CDR3 sequence (DNA): TGTGCCTGTGACTCGACGGAGGGGGGGAACACCGATAAACTCATCTTT.

There are a few counts of this clone. One base separates it from a far larger clone, so it is likely a read error. In the same sample, other DNA sequences code for this CDR3. The V gene is TRDV2, the J gene TRDJ1; TRDD3 matches at 8 bases. There are 15 residues in the CDR3. The germline CDR1 and CDR2 sequences are GEAIGNYY and EKD. The V gene end was trimmed by 7 bases and the J gene end by 0 bases; junction bases not matched to a gene: 9. The CDR3 loop is CACDLLGVNTDKLIF. In DNA, the CDR3 is TGTGCCTGCGACCTACTGGGGGTTAACACCGATAAACTCATCTTT.

A single count supports this clone. The likely explanation is a read error, given a far larger clone one base away. CDR3 residues: CACDPLQTDKLIF. The CDR3 bases are TGTGCCTGTGACCCCTTACAGACCGATAAACTCATCTTT. The chain recombines TRDV2 with TRDJ1; D call uncertain. CDR1 is GEAIGNYY and CDR2 is EKD in the germline V gene. V was trimmed by 3 bases and J by 2 bases, leaving 9 bases between them. CDR3 size: 13 residues.

On this clone: A single base separates this from a much larger clone, so it may be a read error. Other DNA sequences within the sample encode an identical CDR3. The V call is TRDV2, the J call TRDJ2; TRDD3 aligns across 9 bases. The CDR3 extends over 18 amino acids. Germline V gives CDR1 GEAIGNYY, CDR2 EKD. The CDR3 is CACDPVWLGDSDSAQLFF. Here the CDR3 DNA reads TGCGCCTGTGACCCCGTGTGGCTGGGGGATTCCGACTCAGCACAACTCTTCTTT.

A remark on this clone: With only one base between it and a far larger clone, this is likely a read error. This same CDR3 is encoded by further DNA sequences in the sample. The chain links TRDV2 to TRDJ1; 7 bases are a match to TRDD3. The length of the CDR3 is 16 residues. CDR1 and CDR2 from the germline V gene are GEAIGNYY and EKD. CDR3 in DNA: TGCGCCTGTGACATCTGGGGGTCCCGTGGCACCGATAAACTCATCTTT. This codes for CACDIWGSRGTDKLIF.

Judged by abundance, this clone is large. The chain carries TRDV2 and TRDJ1; D is unclear. CDR1 and CDR2 from the germline V gene are GEAIGNYY and EKD. The CDR3 is 15 amino acids. Trimming shortened V by 3 bases and J by 2 bases, and 15 bases separated the two germline ends. CDR3 loop: CACDALDGRTDKLIF. The CDR3, as DNA: TGTGCCTGTGACGCTCTTGACGGGAGGACCGATAAACTCATCTTT.